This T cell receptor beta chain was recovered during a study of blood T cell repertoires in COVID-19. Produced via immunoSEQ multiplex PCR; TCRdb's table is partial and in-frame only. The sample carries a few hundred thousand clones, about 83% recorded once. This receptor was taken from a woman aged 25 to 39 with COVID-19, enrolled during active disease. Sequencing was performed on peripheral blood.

DNA for the CDR3: TGCAGTGTCTCGGGACAGTTTGAAGCTTTCTTT. Amino acid sequence: CSVSGQFEAFF. The chain employs TRBV20-1 and TRBJ1-1, with 7 bases that match TRBD1. Germline CDR1 and CDR2: DFQATT and SNEGSKA (reference sequence). The CDR3 sequence is 11 residues long. Losses at the gene ends were 7 bases for V and 7 bases for J; bases not matched to a gene: 6.